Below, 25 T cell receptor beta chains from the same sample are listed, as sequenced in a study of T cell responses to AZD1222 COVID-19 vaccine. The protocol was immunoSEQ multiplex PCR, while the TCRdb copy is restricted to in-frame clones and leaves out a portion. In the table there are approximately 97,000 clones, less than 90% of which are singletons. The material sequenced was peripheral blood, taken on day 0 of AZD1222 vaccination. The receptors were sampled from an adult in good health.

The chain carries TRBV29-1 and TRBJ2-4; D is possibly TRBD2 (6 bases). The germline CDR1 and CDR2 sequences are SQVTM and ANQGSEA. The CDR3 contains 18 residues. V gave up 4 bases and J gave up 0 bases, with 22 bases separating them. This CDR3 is CSVAGVLAEDLAKNIQYF. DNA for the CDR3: TGCAGCGTTGCGGGAGTATTAGCGGAGGACCTAGCCAAAAACATTCAGTACTTC. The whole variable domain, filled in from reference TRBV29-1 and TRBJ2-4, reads SAVISQKPSRDICQRGTSLTIQCQVDSQVTMMFWYRQQPGQSLTLIATANQGSEATYESGFVIDKFPISRPNLTFSTLTVSNMSPEDSSIYLCSVAGVLAEDLAKNIQYFGAGTRLSVL.

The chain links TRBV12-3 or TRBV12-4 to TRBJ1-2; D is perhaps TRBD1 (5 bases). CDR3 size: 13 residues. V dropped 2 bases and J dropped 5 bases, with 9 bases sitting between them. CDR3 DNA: TGTGCCAGCAGTTTACGGGGACGGTATGGCTACACCTTC. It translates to CASSLRGRYGYTF.

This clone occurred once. The CDR3 nucleotides read TGTGCCAGCACCGGTGAGAATAATTCACCCCTCCACTTT. It codes for CASTGENNSPLHF. This sequence joins TRBV25-1 and TRBJ1-6; D uncertain. Trimming stripped 7 bases from V and 5 bases from J, with 9 bases between. CDR3 size: 13 residues. Germline V gene data show CDR1 as MGHDK and CDR2 as SYGVNS.

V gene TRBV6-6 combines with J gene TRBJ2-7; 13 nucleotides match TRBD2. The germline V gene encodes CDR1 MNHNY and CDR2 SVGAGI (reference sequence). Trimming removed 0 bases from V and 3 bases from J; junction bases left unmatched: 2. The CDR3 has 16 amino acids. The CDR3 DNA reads TGTGCCAGCAGTTACTCGGGGACTAGCGGGAACTACGAGCAGTACTTC. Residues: CASSYSGTSGNYEQYF.

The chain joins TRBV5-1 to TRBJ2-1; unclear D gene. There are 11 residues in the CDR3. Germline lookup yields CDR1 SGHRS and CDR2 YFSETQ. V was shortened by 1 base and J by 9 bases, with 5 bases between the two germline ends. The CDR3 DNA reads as TGCGCCAGCAGCTTGTTCGGTGAGCAGTTCTTC. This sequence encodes CASSLFGEQFF. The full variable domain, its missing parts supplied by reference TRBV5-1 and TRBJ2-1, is KAGVTQTPRYLIKTRGQQVTLSCSPISGHRSVSWYQQTPGQGLQFLFEYFSETQRNKGNFPGRFSGRQFSNSRSEMNVSTLELGDSALYLCASSLFGEQFFGPGTRLTVL.

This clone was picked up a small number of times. CDR3 in amino acids: CASQQGSGETQYF. In DNA form, the CDR3 reads TGTGCCAGCCAACAGGGGTCGGGAGAGACCCAGTACTTC. V gene TRBV2 combines with J gene TRBJ2-5; 7 bases map to TRBD1. This CDR3 comprises 13 residues. Germline CDR1 is SNHLY and CDR2 is FYNNEI. Trimming cost V 8 bases and J 4 bases; bases outside gene matches: 7.

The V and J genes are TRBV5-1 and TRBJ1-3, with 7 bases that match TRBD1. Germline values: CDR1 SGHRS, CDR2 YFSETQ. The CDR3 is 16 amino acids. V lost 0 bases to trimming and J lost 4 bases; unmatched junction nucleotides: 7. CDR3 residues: CASSLATQGKGNTIYF. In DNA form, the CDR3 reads TGCGCCAGCAGCTTGGCCACACAGGGGAAAGGAAACACCATATATTTT.

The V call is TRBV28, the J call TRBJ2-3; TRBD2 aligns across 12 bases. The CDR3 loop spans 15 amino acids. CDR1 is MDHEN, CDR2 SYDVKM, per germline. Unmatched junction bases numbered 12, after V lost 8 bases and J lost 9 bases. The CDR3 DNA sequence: TGTGCCAGCGAACAGACTAGCGGGAGTCAACCGACGCAGTATTTT. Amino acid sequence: CASEQTSGSQPTQYF.

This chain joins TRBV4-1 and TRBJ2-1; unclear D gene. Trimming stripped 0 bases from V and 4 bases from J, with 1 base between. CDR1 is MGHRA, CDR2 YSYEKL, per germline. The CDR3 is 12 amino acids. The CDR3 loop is CASSQEYNEQFF. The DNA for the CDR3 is TGCGCCAGCAGCCAAGAATACAATGAGCAGTTCTTC.

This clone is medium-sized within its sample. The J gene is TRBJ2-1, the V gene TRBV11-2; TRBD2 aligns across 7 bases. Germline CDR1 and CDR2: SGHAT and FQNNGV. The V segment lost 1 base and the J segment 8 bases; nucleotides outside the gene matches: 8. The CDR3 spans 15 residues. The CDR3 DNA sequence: TGTGCCAGCAGCTTAGTAGGCGGGAGCTCCCATGAGCAGTTCTTC. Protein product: CASSLVGGSSHEQFF.

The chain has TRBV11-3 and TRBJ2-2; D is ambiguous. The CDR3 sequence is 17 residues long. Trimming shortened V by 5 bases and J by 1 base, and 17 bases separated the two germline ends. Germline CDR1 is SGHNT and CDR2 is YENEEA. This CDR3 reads CASSRPLRAENTGELFF. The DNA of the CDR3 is TGTGCCAGCAGCCGCCCTCTACGGGCGGAGAACACCGGGGAGCTGTTTTTT.

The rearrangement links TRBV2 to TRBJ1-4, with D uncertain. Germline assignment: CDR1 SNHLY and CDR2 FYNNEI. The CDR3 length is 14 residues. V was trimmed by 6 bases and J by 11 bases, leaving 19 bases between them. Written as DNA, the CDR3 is TGTGCCAGCAGCCGGCGGACCCAGGCGGGGAAACTGTTTTTT. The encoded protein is CASSRRTQAGKLFF. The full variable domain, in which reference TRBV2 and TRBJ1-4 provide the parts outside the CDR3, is EPEVTQTPSHQVTQMGQEVILRCVPISNHLYFYWYRQILGQKVEFLVSFYNNEISEKSEIFDDQFSVERPDGSNFTLKIRSTKLEDSAMYFCASSRRTQAGKLFFGSGTQLSVL.

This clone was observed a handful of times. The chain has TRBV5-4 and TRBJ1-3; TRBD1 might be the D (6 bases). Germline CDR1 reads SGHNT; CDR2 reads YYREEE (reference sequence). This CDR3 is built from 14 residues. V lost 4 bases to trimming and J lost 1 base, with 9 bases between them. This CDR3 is CASSIQGSGNTIYF. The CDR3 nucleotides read TGTGCCAGCAGCATTCAGGGGTCTGGAAACACCATATATTTT.

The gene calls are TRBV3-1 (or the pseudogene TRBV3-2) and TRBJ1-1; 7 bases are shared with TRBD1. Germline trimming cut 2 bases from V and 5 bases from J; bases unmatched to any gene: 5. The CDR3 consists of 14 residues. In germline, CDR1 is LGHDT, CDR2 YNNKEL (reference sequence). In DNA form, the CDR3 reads TGTGCCAGCAGCCAAATGACAGGGCAGACTGAAGCTTTCTTT. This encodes CASSQMTGQTEAFF.

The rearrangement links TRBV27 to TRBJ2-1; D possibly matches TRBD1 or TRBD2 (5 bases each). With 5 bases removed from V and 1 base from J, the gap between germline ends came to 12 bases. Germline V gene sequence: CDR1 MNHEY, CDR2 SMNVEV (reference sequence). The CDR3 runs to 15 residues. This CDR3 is CASSVRDGSYNEQFF. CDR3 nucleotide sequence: TGTGCCAGCAGTGTCCGGGACGGATCCTACAATGAGCAGTTCTTC.

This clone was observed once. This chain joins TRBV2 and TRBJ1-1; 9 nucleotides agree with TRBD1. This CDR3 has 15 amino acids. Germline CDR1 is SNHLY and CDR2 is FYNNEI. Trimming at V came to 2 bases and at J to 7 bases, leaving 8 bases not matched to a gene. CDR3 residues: CASSEQPGQGNEAFF. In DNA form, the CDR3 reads TGTGCCAGCAGTGAACAGCCGGGACAGGGAAATGAAGCTTTCTTT.

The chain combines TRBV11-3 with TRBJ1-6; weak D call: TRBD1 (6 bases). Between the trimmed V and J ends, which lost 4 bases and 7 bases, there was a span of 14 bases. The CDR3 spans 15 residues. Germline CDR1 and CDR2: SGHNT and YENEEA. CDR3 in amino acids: CASSSQGVVNSPLHF. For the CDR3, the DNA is TGTGCCAGCAGCTCACAGGGTGTAGTCAATTCACCCCTCCACTTT.

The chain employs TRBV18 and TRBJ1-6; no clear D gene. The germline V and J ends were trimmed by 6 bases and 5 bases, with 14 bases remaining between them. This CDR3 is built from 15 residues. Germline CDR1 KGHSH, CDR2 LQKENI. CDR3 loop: CASSPDAGHNSPLHF. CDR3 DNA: TGTGCCAGCTCTCCCGATGCCGGTCATAATTCACCCCTCCACTTT.

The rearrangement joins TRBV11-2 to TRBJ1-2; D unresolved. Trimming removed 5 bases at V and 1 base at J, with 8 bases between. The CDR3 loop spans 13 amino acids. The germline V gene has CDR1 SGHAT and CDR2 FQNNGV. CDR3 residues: CASSRDSNYGYTF. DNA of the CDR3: TGTGCCAGCAGCCGAGATAGTAACTATGGCTACACCTTC.

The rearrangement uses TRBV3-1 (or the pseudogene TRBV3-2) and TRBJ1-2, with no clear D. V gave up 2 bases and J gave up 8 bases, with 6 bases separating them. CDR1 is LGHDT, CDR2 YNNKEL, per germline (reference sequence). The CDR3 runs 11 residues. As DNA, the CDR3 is TGTGCCAGCAGCCAATTAGGAGGCTACACCTTC. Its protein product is CASSQLGGYTF.

Here the CDR3 DNA reads TGTGCCAGCAGCTTAGACAGGGTGAGAGACGGCTACACCTTC. Protein sequence: CASSLDRVRDGYTF. The chain recombines TRBV7-2 with TRBJ1-2; tentatively, D is TRBD1 (6 bases). From germline, CDR1 is SGHTA and CDR2 FQGNSA. Between the trimmed V and J ends, which lost 1 base and 8 bases, there was a span of 14 bases. CDR3 size: 14 residues. Drawing the rest from reference TRBV7-2 and TRBJ1-2, the complete variable domain is GAGVSQSPSNKVTEKGKDVELRCDPISGHTALYWYRQSLGQGLEFLIYFQGNSAPDKSGLPSDRFSAERTGGSVSTLTIQRTQQEDSAVYLCASSLDRVRDGYTFGSGTRLTVV.

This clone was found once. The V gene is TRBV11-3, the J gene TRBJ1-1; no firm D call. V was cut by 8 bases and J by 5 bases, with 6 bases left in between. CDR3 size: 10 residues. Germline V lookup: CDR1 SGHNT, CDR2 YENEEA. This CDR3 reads CASGLTEAFF. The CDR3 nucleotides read TGTGCCAGCGGACTTACTGAAGCTTTCTTT.

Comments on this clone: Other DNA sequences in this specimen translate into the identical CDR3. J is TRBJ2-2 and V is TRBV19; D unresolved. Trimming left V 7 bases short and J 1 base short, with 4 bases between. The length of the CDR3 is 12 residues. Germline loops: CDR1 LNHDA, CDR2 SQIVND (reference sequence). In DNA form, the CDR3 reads TGTGCCAGTAATCTGAACACCGGGGAGCTGTTTTTT. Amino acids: CASNLNTGELFF.

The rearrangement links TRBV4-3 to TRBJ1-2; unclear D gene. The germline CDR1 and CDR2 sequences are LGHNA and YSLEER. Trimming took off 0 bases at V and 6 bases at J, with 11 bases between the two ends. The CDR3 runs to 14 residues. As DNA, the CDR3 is TGCGCCAGCAGCCAAGACAGATCATGGGATGGCTACACCTTC. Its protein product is CASSQDRSWDGYTF.

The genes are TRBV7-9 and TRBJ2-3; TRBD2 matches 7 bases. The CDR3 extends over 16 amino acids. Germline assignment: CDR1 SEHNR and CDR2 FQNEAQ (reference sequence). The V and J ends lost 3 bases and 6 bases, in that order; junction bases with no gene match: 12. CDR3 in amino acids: CASSFWGGGLVDTQYF. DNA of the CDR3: TGTGCCAGCAGCTTCTGGGGCGGGGGTCTTGTGGATACGCAGTATTTT. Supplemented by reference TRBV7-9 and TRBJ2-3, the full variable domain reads DTGVSQNPRHKITKRGQNVTFRCDPISEHNRLYWYRQTLGQGPEFLTYFQNEAQLEKSRLLSDRFSAERPKGSFSTLEIQRTEQGDSAMYLCASSFWGGGLVDTQYFGPGTRLTVL.